These 29 T cell receptor beta chains originate from one sample sequenced in a study of T cell responses to AZD1222 COVID-19 vaccine. This table comes from immunoSEQ multiplex PCR, and its TCRdb copy is limited to in-frame clones, with some not included. The profile covers about 180,000 clones, with around 90% appearing a single time and 1.5% to 2% taken by the ten largest. The source was peripheral blood, collected on day 0 of AZD1222 vaccination. The receptors stem from an adult in good health.

This clone came up a few times. The V gene is TRBV16, the J gene TRBJ1-5; D gene ambiguous. Germline V lookup: CDR1 KGHSY, CDR2 FQNENV. The germline V and J ends were trimmed by 0 bases and 8 bases, with 14 bases remaining between them. The CDR3 runs 15 residues. The CDR3 sequence: CASSQSIGVQEPQHF. The CDR3 DNA reads as TGTGCCAGCAGCCAATCGATCGGGGTCCAGGAGCCCCAGCATTTT.

V and J are TRBV6-2 or TRBV6-3 and TRBJ2-2; 7 bases are shared with TRBD1. Germline loops: CDR1 MNHEY, CDR2 SVGEGT. The CDR3 consists of 16 residues. V was pared by 2 bases and J by 1 base, with 4 bases of the junction left unmatched. CDR3 bases: TGTGCCAGCAGTTACGACGGGACAGAGAACACCGGGGAGCTGTTTTTT. It encodes CASSYDGTENTGELFF.

This chain joins TRBV28 and TRBJ2-1; a weak D match, TRBD1 (6 bases). This CDR3 is built from 16 residues. Trimming pared 10 bases from V and 0 bases from J, leaving 19 bases between. CDR1 is MDHEN and CDR2 is SYDVKM in the germline V gene. The chain's CDR3 is CATRGRGRSSYNEQFF. The DNA of the CDR3 is TGTGCCACCCGCGGTAGGGGGAGAAGCTCCTACAATGAGCAGTTCTTC.

The V and J genes are TRBV11-1 and TRBJ1-6, with unresolved D. Germline-derived CDR1 and CDR2 are SGHAT and FQDESV (reference sequence). The CDR3 has 15 amino acids. Trimming removed 1 base from V and 7 bases from J, with 11 bases in between. In nucleotides, the CDR3 is TGTGCCAGCAGCTTAGATTGGGCAGCCAATTCACCCCTCCACTTT. Its protein is CASSLDWAANSPLHF. The whole variable domain, remainder taken from reference TRBV11-1 and TRBJ1-6, is EAEVAQSPRYKITEKSQAVAFWCDPISGHATLYWYRQILGQGPELLVQFQDESVVDDSQLPKDRFSAERLKGVDSTLKIQPAELGDSAMYLCASSLDWAANSPLHFGNGTRLTVT.

The CDR3 spells CASSLAASGRPGNEQFF. The CDR3 nucleotides read TGCGCCAGCAGCTTGGCGGCTAGCGGGCGGCCGGGGAATGAGCAGTTCTTC. J is TRBJ2-1 and V is TRBV5-1, with 8 positions matching TRBD2. Germline CDR1 SGHRS, CDR2 YFSETQ. This CDR3 is 17 amino acids long. The junction had 12 bases not matched to a gene; V was cut back by 0 bases and J by 7 bases.

This clone has a single count. This sequence joins TRBV7-2 and TRBJ1-2; tentatively, D is TRBD1 (5 bases). The germline V and J ends were trimmed by 3 bases and 1 base, with 15 bases remaining between them. Germline V CDR1 and CDR2: SGHTA, FQGNSA. This CDR3 has 16 amino acids. Here the CDR3 reads CASSLGGWGDNYGYTF. The CDR3 nucleotides read TGTGCCAGCAGCTTGGGGGGATGGGGGGATAACTATGGCTACACCTTC. Full variable domain (remainder filled in from reference TRBV7-2 and TRBJ1-2): GAGVSQSPSNKVTEKGKDVELRCDPISGHTALYWYRQSLGQGLEFLIYFQGNSAPDKSGLPSDRFSAERTGGSVSTLTIQRTQQEDSAVYLCASSLGGWGDNYGYTFGSGTRLTVV.

The chain recombines TRBV6-5 with TRBJ1-2; a possible D gene is TRBD1 (5 bases). CDR3 length equals 14 residues. Trimming left V 4 bases short and J 4 bases short, with 13 bases between. CDR1 is MNHEY, CDR2 SVGAGI, per germline. The CDR3 here is CASSSPRDFYGYTF. The CDR3, as DNA: TGTGCCAGCAGTTCCCCCAGGGATTTCTATGGCTACACCTTC.

The J gene is TRBJ2-1, the V gene TRBV11-2; D may be TRBD2 (5 bases). Germline V gene sequence: CDR1 SGHAT, CDR2 FQNNGV. The CDR3 loop spans 14 amino acids. V lost 5 bases, J lost 4 bases, and 12 bases lay in between. CDR3 nucleotide sequence: TGTGCCAGCAGCCAAGGGCGAGGGTACAATGAGCAGTTCTTC. Translation: CASSQGRGYNEQFF.

The chain uses TRBV5-1 and TRBJ2-1, with D unclear. Germline V gene sequence: CDR1 SGHRS, CDR2 YFSETQ. The CDR3 sequence is 14 residues long. Deletions cut 0 bases from V and 6 bases from J, with 10 bases between. CDR3 in amino acids: CASSLGRARNEQFF. CDR3 nucleotide sequence: TGCGCCAGCAGCTTGGGCCGGGCACGCAATGAGCAGTTCTTC.

Concerning this clone: It is unclear where the CDR3 begins or ends on the DNA, so no DNA is shown, and the CDR3 is as TCRdb lists it. The gene calls are TRBV6-5 and TRBJ1-3; the table's D gene call, TRBD1, was not cross checked with the DNA. CDR1 MNHEY and CDR2 SVGAGI come from the germline V gene. The CDR3 length equals 15 residues, ends included. CDR3 region: CASSSSTGSGNTIYF.

The chain has TRBV19 and TRBJ2-2; tentatively, D is TRBD1 (6 bases). V was clipped by 8 bases and J by 0 bases, with 13 bases between them. CDR1 is LNHDA and CDR2 is SQIVND in the germline V gene (reference sequence). The CDR3 covers 15 residues. The CDR3 coding sequence is TGTGCCAGTTGGAGAGGGGGACCGAACACCGGGGAGCTGTTTTTT. It yields the protein CASWRGGPNTGELFF.

J is TRBJ1-6 and V is TRBV2, with D maybe TRBD1 (5 bases). The CDR3 consists of 15 residues. V lost 3 bases and J lost 9, with 15 bases in between. Germline V gene data show CDR1 as SNHLY and CDR2 as FYNNEI. DNA for the CDR3: TGTGCCAGCAGTGAGCGACATCCAGGGTCTTCACCCCTCCACTTT. It yields the protein CASSERHPGSSPLHF.

The gene calls are TRBV29-1 and TRBJ1-2; 9 nucleotides align to TRBD1. The length of the CDR3 is 13 residues. V was pared by 4 bases and J by 5 bases, with 5 bases of the junction left unmatched. CDR1 is SQVTM and CDR2 is ANQGSEA in the germline V gene. The CDR3 protein is CSVGQGGGYGYTF. CDR3 nucleotides: TGCAGCGTTGGACAGGGGGGAGGGTATGGCTACACCTTC.

The chain joins TRBV11-2 to TRBJ1-6; D gene ambiguous. Deletions cut 5 bases from V and 6 bases from J, with 8 bases between. The V gene's germline CDR1 is SGHAT and CDR2 FQNNGV. This CDR3 is built from 13 residues. CDR3 sequence reads: CASSPRPNSPLHF. The CDR3 nucleotides read TGTGCCAGCAGCCCGAGGCCTAATTCACCCCTCCACTTT.

This CDR3 is CASAQGREQYV. CDR3 in DNA: TGTGCGAGCGCTCAGGGGCGCGAGCAGTACGTC. This chain links TRBV30 with TRBJ2-7; maybe TRBD1 (6 bases). This CDR3 comprises 11 residues. The germline V gene encodes CDR1 GTSNPN and CDR2 SVGIG (reference sequence).

This clone was picked up one time. The chain links TRBV6-5 to TRBJ2-3; D unresolved. Germline V CDR1 and CDR2: MNHEY, SVGAGI. CDR3 length: 12 residues. Trimming removed 7 bases at V and 6 bases at J, with 11 bases between. Here the CDR3 reads CASIGPKDTQYF. In nucleotides, the CDR3 is TGTGCCAGCATAGGACCCAAGGATACGCAGTATTTT.

This clone appeared a single time. The V and J genes are TRBV12-3 or TRBV12-4 and TRBJ1-5; maybe TRBD1 (5 bases). The CDR3 loop spans 13 amino acids. V was shortened by 1 base and J by 7 bases, with 8 bases between the two germline ends. The CDR3 DNA reads TGTGCCAGCAGTTTAGGGGGCGGGCAGCCCCAGCATTTT. It encodes CASSLGGGQPQHF.

The chain joins TRBV5-1 to TRBJ1-6; TRBD1 matches 11 bases. Germline trimming cut 4 bases from V and 6 bases from J; bases unmatched to any gene: 9. The CDR3 is made up of 17 amino acids. Germline loops: CDR1 SGHRS, CDR2 YFSETQ. Here the CDR3 reads CASSPGQGAIGNSPLHF. The DNA of the CDR3 is TGCGCCAGCAGCCCCGGACAGGGGGCGATTGGTAATTCACCCCTCCACTTT.

This rearrangement joins TRBV5-1 to TRBJ1-3, with no clear D. The CDR3 contains 16 residues. Trimming stripped 0 bases from V and 2 bases from J, with 12 bases between. In germline, CDR1 is SGHRS, CDR2 YFSETQ. CDR3 protein: CASSLVGGIAGNTIYF. Here the CDR3 DNA reads TGCGCCAGCAGCTTGGTCGGCGGTATCGCTGGAAACACCATATATTTT.

The chain has TRBV29-1 and TRBJ1-1; 10 bases are a match to TRBD1. This CDR3 contains 14 residues. The V segment lost 3 bases and the J segment 7 bases; nucleotides outside the gene matches: 8. Per germline, CDR1 SQVTM and CDR2 ANQGSEA. The CDR3: CSVDLTGGGVEAFF. The CDR3 DNA sequence: TGCAGCGTTGACTTGACAGGGGGCGGAGTTGAAGCTTTCTTT.

The J gene is TRBJ1-2, the V gene TRBV19, with 9 bases identical to TRBD1. CDR3 length: 12 residues. J lost 7 bases, V lost 9 bases, and 6 bases had no gene match. CDR1 LNHDA and CDR2 SQIVND come from the germline V gene (reference sequence). The CDR3 DNA is TGTGCCAGCACCGGGACAGGGTTTGGCTACACCTTC. Translated: CASTGTGFGYTF.

This CDR3 is CAWTPGGGLETQYF. CDR3 coding DNA: TGTGCCTGGACCCCAGGGGGGGGGCTGGAGACCCAGTACTTC. The chain carries TRBV30 and TRBJ2-5, with D perhaps assigned TRBD1 or TRBD2 (7 bases each). Germline values: CDR1 GTSNPN, CDR2 SVGIG (reference sequence). Trimming took 4 bases from V and 5 from J, leaving 17 bases between them. This CDR3 region has 14 residues.

The V call is TRBV24-1, the J call TRBJ2-3; D ambiguous. This CDR3 spans 11 amino acids. The V end lost 6 bases, the J end lost 2 bases, and 2 bases lay between the germline ends. CDR1 and CDR2 from the germline V gene are KGHDR and SFDVKD. In nucleotides, the CDR3 is TGTGCCACCAGTCACACAGATACGCAGTATTTT. This translates into CATSHTDTQYF.

In its sample, this clone was seen a few times. The rearrangement joins TRBV7-8 to TRBJ1-4, with D tentatively TRBD1 (6 bases). The CDR3 is made up of 14 amino acids. Germline values: CDR1 SGHVS, CDR2 FQNEAQ. Trimming removed 5 bases from V and 6 bases from J, with 13 bases in between. The CDR3 sequence is CASSRWGAYEKLFF. The CDR3 DNA follows: TGTGCCAGCAGCCGATGGGGGGCTTATGAAAAACTGTTTTTT.

V is TRBV19 and J is TRBJ1-6, with D hard to call. CDR3 length: 16 residues. V gave up 3 bases and J gave up 6 bases, with 15 bases separating them. The germline CDR1 and CDR2 sequences are LNHDA and SQIVND (reference sequence). The CDR3 DNA is TGTGCCAGTAGTATCCAGACTAACTCCCCTAATTCACCCCTCCACTTT. Its translation: CASSIQTNSPNSPLHF. The full variable domain, with the rest looked up from reference TRBV19 and TRBJ1-6, is DGGITQSPKYLFRKEGQNVTLSCEQNLNHDAMYWYRQDPGQGLRLIYYSQIVNDFQKGDIAEGYSVSREKKESFPLTVTSAQKNPTAFYLCASSIQTNSPNSPLHFGNGTRLTVT.

The chain employs TRBV6-6 and TRBJ1-2; TRBD1 aligns across 7 bases. The CDR3 is 17 residues long. Germline lookup yields CDR1 MNHNY and CDR2 SVGAGI (reference sequence). J gave up 3 bases and V 5 bases, and 15 bases lay outside the gene matches. In DNA, the CDR3 is TGTGCCAGCAGTCGCCGCTCGTCAGGGGGTACCTACTATGGCTACACCTTC. This sequence encodes CASSRRSSGGTYYGYTF.

V is TRBV5-4 and J is TRBJ2-5, with TRBD1 matching over 7 bases. The trim removed 0 bases at V and 6 bases at J, leaving 8 bases unmatched. The CDR3 has 15 amino acids. The germline gives CDR1 SGHNT, CDR2 YYREEE (reference sequence). The CDR3 nucleotides read TGTGCCAGCAGCTTGGGGCAGGGGGTAAGGAAGACCCAGTACTTC. Translated, it gives CASSLGQGVRKTQYF.

The genes are TRBV15 and TRBJ2-7, with a weak D call TRBD2 (6 bases). The CDR3 is 15 residues long. Trimming took off 1 base at V and 4 bases at J, with 14 bases between the two ends. The germline CDR1 and CDR2 sequences are LNHNV and YYDKDF (reference sequence). Written as DNA, the CDR3 is TGTGCCACCAGCAGAGGGGGTAGCGGTTCGTACGAGCAGTACTTC. Its translation: CATSRGGSGSYEQYF.

The rearrangement uses TRBV12-3 or TRBV12-4 and TRBJ1-2, with a possible D match to TRBD1 (5 bases). The CDR3 totals 12 residues. With 7 bases removed from V and 7 bases from J, the gap between germline ends came to 13 bases. Here the CDR3 reads CASMRGISGYTF. Written as DNA, the CDR3 is TGTGCCAGCATGCGGGGGATTTCTGGCTACACCTTC.